This T cell receptor (beta chain) was captured in a study of cytomegalovirus exposure and HLA in healthy donors. Whole-study findings and limits: A later analysis found most CMV-associated TCR beta chains apparently HLA-restricted.

Germline CDR1 is SNHLY and CDR2 is FYNNEI. V was pared by 2 bases and J by 6 bases, with 8 bases between. This CDR3 is built from 14 residues. It was with 60 Vbeta and 13 Jbeta primers that the PCR ran. Using immunoSEQ multiplex PCR, the repertoire was profiled, and TCRdb retains in-frame clones only, with some absent. This table has about 150,000 clones, around 75% appearing once. This clone was found a few times. No antigen is known for it. Sequencing used PBMCs. The receptor was derived from a male donor in good health and CMV-seronegative. The chain links TRBV2 to TRBJ1-6; D is ambiguous. The CDR3 region is CASSEFEINSPLHF. CDR3 nucleotides: TGTGCCAGCAGTGAATTTGAGATTAATTCACCCCTCCACTTT.